This TCR beta chain was captured by sequencing in a study of blood T cell repertoires in COVID-19. The overall study: Donors in the United States, Italy and Spain gave samples during acute or convalescent COVID-19. PBMCs, B-cell-depleted T cells, or T cells provided the cDNA or gDNA that made up the material.

V lost 3 bases, J lost 11 bases, and 11 bases stayed unmatched. The germline CDR1 and CDR2 sequences are LNHNV and YYDKDF (reference sequence). This CDR3 region has 14 residues. Original handling: Amplified reference gene primers provided the basis for estimating nucleated cell counts. The method was immunoSEQ multiplex PCR; TCRdb's version includes in-frame clones alone and lacks a portion of them. That table is the source of V, J and clone size, and D and trimming were worked out from the DNA. This table has 65,000 to 70,000 clones, about 80% appearing once. The V gene is TRBV15, the J gene TRBJ1-1; TRBD1 aligns across 8 bases. Source material: peripheral blood. The source of this sequence is a man older than 75 with active COVID-19. The CDR3 reads CATSRPDRASGAFF. The CDR3 DNA sequence: TGTGCCACCAGCAGGCCGGACAGGGCAAGCGGGGCTTTCTTT.